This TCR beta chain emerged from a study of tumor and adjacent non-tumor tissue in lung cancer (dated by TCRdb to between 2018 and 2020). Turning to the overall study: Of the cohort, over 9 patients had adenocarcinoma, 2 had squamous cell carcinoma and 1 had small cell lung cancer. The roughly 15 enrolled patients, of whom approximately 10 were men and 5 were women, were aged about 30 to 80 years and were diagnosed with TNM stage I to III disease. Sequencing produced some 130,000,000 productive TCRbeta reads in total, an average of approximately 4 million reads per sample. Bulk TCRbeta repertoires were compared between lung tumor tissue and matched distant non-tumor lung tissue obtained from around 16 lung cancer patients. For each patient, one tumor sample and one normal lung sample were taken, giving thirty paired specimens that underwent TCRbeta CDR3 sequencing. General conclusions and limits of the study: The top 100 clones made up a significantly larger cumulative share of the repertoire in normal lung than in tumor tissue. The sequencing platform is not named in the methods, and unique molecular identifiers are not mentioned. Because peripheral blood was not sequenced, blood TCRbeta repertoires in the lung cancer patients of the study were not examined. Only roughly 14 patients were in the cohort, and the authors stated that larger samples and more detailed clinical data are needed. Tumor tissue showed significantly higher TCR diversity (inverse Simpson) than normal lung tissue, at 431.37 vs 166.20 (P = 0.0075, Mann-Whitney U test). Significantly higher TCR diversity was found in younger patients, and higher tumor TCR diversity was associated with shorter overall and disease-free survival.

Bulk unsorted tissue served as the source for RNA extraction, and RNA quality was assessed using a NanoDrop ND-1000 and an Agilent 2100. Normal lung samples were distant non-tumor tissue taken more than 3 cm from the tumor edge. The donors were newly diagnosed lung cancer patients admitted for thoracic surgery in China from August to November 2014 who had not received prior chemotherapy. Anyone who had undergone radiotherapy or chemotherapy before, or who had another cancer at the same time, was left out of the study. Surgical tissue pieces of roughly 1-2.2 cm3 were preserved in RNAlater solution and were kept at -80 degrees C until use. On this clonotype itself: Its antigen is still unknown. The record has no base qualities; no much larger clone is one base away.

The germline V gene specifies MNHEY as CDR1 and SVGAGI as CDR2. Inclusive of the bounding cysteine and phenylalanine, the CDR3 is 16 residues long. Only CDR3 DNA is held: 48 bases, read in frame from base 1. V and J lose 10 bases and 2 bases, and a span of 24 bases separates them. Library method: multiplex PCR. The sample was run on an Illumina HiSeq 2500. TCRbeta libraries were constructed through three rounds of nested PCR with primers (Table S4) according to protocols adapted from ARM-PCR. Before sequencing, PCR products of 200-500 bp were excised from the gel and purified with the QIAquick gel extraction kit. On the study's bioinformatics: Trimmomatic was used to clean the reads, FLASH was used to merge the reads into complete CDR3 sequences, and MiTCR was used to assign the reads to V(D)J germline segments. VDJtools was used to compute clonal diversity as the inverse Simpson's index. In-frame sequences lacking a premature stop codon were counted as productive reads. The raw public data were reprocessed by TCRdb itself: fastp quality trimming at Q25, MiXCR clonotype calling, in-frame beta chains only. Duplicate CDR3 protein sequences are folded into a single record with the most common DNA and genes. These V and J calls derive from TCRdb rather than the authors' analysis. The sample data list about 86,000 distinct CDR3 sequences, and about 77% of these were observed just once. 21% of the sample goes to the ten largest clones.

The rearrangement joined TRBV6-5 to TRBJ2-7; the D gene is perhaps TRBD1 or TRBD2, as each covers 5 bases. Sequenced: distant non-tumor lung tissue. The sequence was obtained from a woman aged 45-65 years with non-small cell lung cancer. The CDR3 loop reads CANTKNPGIGAYEQYF. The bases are TGTGCCAACACCAAAAACCCCGGGATAGGGGCCTACGAGCAGTACTTC.